These 17 T cell receptor beta chains originate from one sample sequenced in a study of blood T cell repertoires in COVID-19. Here immunoSEQ multiplex PCR was the method, and the copy in TCRdb shows in-frame clones only, minus some. The sample yields about 160,000 clones, around 84% seen once. Sequenced: PBMCs or T cells enriched from blood (not recorded which). The receptor set was obtained from a woman aged 45 to 65 who had recovered from COVID-19.

The rearrangement joins TRBV5-4 to TRBJ2-7, with 10 bases fitting TRBD1. Germline trimming cut 2 bases from V and 5 bases from J; bases unmatched to any gene: 7. The CDR3 totals 15 residues. Looked up from germline, CDR1 is SGHNT and CDR2 is YYREEE (reference sequence). The CDR3 nucleotides are TGTGCCAGCAGCTTTACCGGGACAGGGGTCCACGAGCAGTACTTC. Translated: CASSFTGTGVHEQYF.

The sample holds a few counts of this clone. The gene calls are TRBV19 and TRBJ2-6; TRBD2 matches 11 bases. Trimming at V came to 2 bases and at J to 1 base, leaving 4 bases not matched to a gene. Per germline, CDR1 LNHDA and CDR2 SQIVND (reference sequence). The CDR3 spans 18 residues. This chain's CDR3 is CASSISSGRVSGANVLTF. DNA for the CDR3: TGTGCCAGTAGTATAAGTAGCGGGAGGGTGTCTGGGGCCAACGTCCTGACTTTC.

This chain links TRBV18 with TRBJ2-6; 10 bases align to TRBD2. V lost 2 bases, J lost 4 bases, and 11 bases stayed unmatched. This CDR3 is 19 amino acids long. Germline loops: CDR1 KGHSH, CDR2 LQKENI. Written as DNA, the CDR3 is TGTGCCAGCTCACCAGTCAGGACTAGCGGCTTGGAGGGGGCCAACGTCCTGACTTTC. Translating it yields CASSPVRTSGLEGANVLTF.

The gene calls are TRBV6-2 or TRBV6-3 and TRBJ1-2, with D perhaps matching TRBD1 (5 bases). Trimming removed 6 bases from V and 4 bases from J, with 15 bases in between. The CDR3 loop spans 14 amino acids. The germline gives CDR1 MNHEY, CDR2 SVGEGT. In nucleotides, the CDR3 is TGTGCCAGCAGCCTACAAGACAGAGGCTATGGCTACACCTTC. Protein: CASSLQDRGYGYTF.

J is TRBJ2-6 and V is TRBV11-2, with 8 bases identical to TRBD2. J was trimmed by 0 bases and V by 0 bases; bases with no gene match: 4. The CDR3 has 18 residues. Looked up from germline, CDR1 is SGHAT and CDR2 is FQNNGV. The CDR3 sequence: CASSLESGTSSGANVLTF. For the CDR3, the DNA is TGTGCCAGCAGCTTAGAATCCGGGACTAGCTCTGGGGCCAACGTCCTGACTTTC.

This chain uses TRBV25-1 with TRBJ2-1; TRBD2 aligns across 11 bases. The V segment lost 8 bases and the J segment 11 bases; nucleotides outside the gene matches: 8. CDR1 and CDR2 (germline): MGHDK, SYGVNS. CDR3 length equals 13 residues. CDR3: CASEGTSGTKQFF. The CDR3 DNA sequence: TGTGCCAGCGAAGGGACTAGCGGAACAAAGCAGTTCTTC. The variable domain in full, completed from reference TRBV25-1 and TRBJ2-1, reads EADIYQTPRYLVIGTGKKITLECSQTMGHDKMYWYQQDPGMELHLIHYSYGVNSTEKGDLSSESTVSRIRTEHFPLTLESARPSHTSQYLCASEGTSGTKQFFGPGTRLTVL.

The table lists this clone with a few counts. The chain couples TRBV24-1 to TRBJ2-3; possible D gene TRBD2, 5 bases. CDR1 KGHDR and CDR2 SFDVKD come from the germline V gene. V was trimmed by 4 bases and J by 4 bases, leaving 20 bases between them. The CDR3 extends over 17 amino acids. The CDR3 is CATSDLAGSPIPDTQYF. Here the CDR3 DNA reads TGTGCCACCAGTGACCTCGCGGGTAGCCCGATCCCAGATACGCAGTATTTT.

V gene TRBV5-1 combines with J gene TRBJ1-1; tentatively, D is TRBD1 (5 bases). There are 15 residues in the CDR3. Germline V CDR1 and CDR2: SGHRS, YFSETQ. V dropped 0 bases and J dropped 2 bases, with 11 bases sitting between them. The CDR3 bases are TGCGCCAGCAGCTTGGAGGGACTTCGTAACACTGAAGCTTTCTTT. Its protein is CASSLEGLRNTEAFF.

The chain is built from TRBV7-9 and TRBJ1-4; no firm D call. The V and J ends lost 0 bases and 7 bases respectively, with 18 bases between them. The CDR3 has 17 residues. Germline CDR1 and CDR2: SEHNR and FQNEAQ (reference sequence). CDR3 nucleotide sequence: TGTGCCAGCAGCTTAGCTTTACCGGGAGCAGGTGGTGAAAAACTGTTTTTT. As protein: CASSLALPGAGGEKLFF.

The chain couples TRBV11-3 to TRBJ2-7; D may be TRBD2 (6 bases). The V and J ends lost 5 bases and 6 bases respectively, with 17 bases between them. Per the germline V gene, CDR1 is SGHNT and CDR2 is YENEEA. The CDR3 is made up of 14 amino acids. The CDR3: CASSLPRGSREQYF. DNA for the CDR3: TGTGCCAGCAGCCTCCCCCGGGGGTCCCGCGAGCAGTACTTC.

The chain recombines TRBV19 with TRBJ2-2; 10 bases align to TRBD1. The CDR3 runs 16 residues. Germline CDR1 LNHDA, CDR2 SQIVND (reference sequence). V was clipped by 4 bases and J by 4 bases; unmatched bases: 6. DNA of the CDR3: TGTGCCAGTAGTACTGTTGGGACAGGGGCCACCGGGGAGCTGTTTTTT. Protein sequence: CASSTVGTGATGELFF.

This chain links TRBV24-1 with TRBJ2-3, with D possibly being TRBD1 (5 bases). Deletions cut 2 bases from V and 9 bases from J, with 14 bases between. The CDR3 covers 14 residues. From germline, CDR1 is KGHDR and CDR2 SFDVKD. The CDR3 sequence is CATSDSSQGWTQYF. In DNA form, the CDR3 reads TGTGCCACCAGTGATTCTAGTCAGGGATGGACGCAGTATTTT.

The table lists this clone with a few counts. This rearrangement joins TRBV3-1 (or the pseudogene TRBV3-2) to TRBJ1-2; 10 nucleotides line up with TRBD1. The CDR3 is 17 amino acids. The V gene's germline CDR1 is LGHDT and CDR2 YNNKEL (reference sequence). Trimming took 5 bases from V and 8 from J; bases not matched to a gene: 17. The CDR3 DNA reads as TGTGCCAGCAGCTACTCACTCCCTAGACAGGGGGCGCAAGGCTACACCTTC. This sequence encodes CASSYSLPRQGAQGYTF.

This chain connects TRBV7-2 to TRBJ2-1, with 8 bases identical to TRBD2. Germline V CDR1 and CDR2: SGHTA, FQGNSA. With 1 base clipped from V and 8 bases from J, the junction kept 7 bases outside the gene matches. CDR3 length: 15 amino acids. The CDR3 protein is CASSLVGTSYDEQFF. The CDR3 DNA reads as TGTGCCAGCAGCTTAGTTGGGACTAGTTACGATGAGCAGTTCTTC.

This rearrangement joins TRBV7-3 to TRBJ2-2; D call uncertain. The CDR3 totals 12 residues. V was pared by 3 bases and J by 7 bases, with 6 bases between. Germline CDR1 is SGHTA and CDR2 is FQGTGA. CDR3 nucleotides: TGTGCCAGCAGCTTTTCTCTCGGGGAGCTGTTTTTT. Protein sequence: CASSFSLGELFF.

The chain uses TRBV24-1 and TRBJ2-2; TRBD1 aligns across 7 bases. V was pared by 5 bases and J by 6 bases, with 5 bases of the junction left unmatched. Per the germline V gene, CDR1 is KGHDR and CDR2 is SFDVKD. The CDR3 is 14 residues long. CDR3 coding DNA: TGTGCCACCAGTGCCGACAGGGACGCCGGGGAGCTGTTTTTT. This encodes CATSADRDAGELFF.

The rearrangement uses TRBV5-8 and TRBJ1-2, with D perhaps matching TRBD1 (6 bases). Trimming removed 2 bases from V and 6 bases from J, with 23 bases in between. Germline CDR1 reads SGHTS; CDR2 reads YDEGEE. This CDR3 is built from 17 residues. The DNA of the CDR3 is TGTGCCAGCAGCTTTGCCCGACAGGCCGGACCCGGCGATGGCTACACCTTC. This sequence encodes CASSFARQAGPGDGYTF.